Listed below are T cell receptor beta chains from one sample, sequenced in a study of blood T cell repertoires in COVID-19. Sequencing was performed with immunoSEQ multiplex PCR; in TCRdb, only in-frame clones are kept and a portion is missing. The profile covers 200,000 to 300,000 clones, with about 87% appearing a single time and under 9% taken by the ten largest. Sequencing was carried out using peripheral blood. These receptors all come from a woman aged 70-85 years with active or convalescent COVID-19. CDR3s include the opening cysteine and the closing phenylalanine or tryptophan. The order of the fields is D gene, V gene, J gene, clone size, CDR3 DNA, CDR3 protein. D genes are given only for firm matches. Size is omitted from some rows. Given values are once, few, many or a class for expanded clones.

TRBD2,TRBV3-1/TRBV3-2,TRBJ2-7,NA,TGTGCCAGCAGCGCCGGGACAGCGCTAGCGGGGGTCACCTACGAGCAGTACTTC,CASSAGTALAGVTYEQYF
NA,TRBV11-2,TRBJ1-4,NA,TGTGCCAGCAGCTTAGCAGGGATCACTAATGAAAAACTGTTTTTT,CASSLAGITNEKLFF
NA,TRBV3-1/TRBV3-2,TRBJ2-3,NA,TGTGCCAGCAGCTACCCAAGCGGGGGACAGGATACGCAGTATTTT,CASSYPSGGQDTQYF
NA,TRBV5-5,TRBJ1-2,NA,TGTGCCAGCAGCTTGAGACAGGATGGTAAAGGGTACACCTTC,CASSLRQDGKGYTF
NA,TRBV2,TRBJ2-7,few,TGTGCCAGCAGTGCCGCCCGGGGGGCCCCCTACGAGCAGTACTTC,CASSAARGAPYEQYF
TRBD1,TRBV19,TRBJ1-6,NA,TGTGCCACAGGGACAGTCAATAATTCACCCCTCCACTTT,CATGTVNNSPLHF
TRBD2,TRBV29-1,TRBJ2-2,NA,TGCAGCGTCCGGGACTACGGGGCCGGGGAGCTGTTTTTT,CSVRDYGAGELFF
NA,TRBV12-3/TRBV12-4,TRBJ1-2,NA,TGTGCCAGCAGTTTTCGTATCCGGGAAGGCTACACCTTC,CASSFRIREGYTF
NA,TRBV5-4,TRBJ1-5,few,TGTGCCAGCAGCCTTGGGCCAAGTGGTAATCAGCCCCAGCATTTT,CASSLGPSGNQPQHF
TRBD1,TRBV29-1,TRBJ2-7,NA,TGCAGCGTTGAATTCGGGGGACAGGGAATTTCCGAGCAGTACTTC,CSVEFGGQGISEQYF
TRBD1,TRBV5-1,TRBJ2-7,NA,TGCGCCAGCAGCTTGGATATTTTTCAGACAGGGGTGGGGGAGCAGTACTTC,CASSLDIFQTGVGEQYF
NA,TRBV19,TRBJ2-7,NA,TGTGCCAGTAGTATAGGTCAGGGGACCTACGAGCAGTACTTC,CASSIGQGTYEQYF
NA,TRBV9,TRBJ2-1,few,TGTGCCAGCAGCCCTCAGGACGGGACACCCACCTACAATGAGCAGTTCTTC,CASSPQDGTPTYNEQFF
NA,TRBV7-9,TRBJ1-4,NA,TGTGCCAGCAGCTTAGTGGGGCGTAATGAAAAACTGTTTTTT,CASSLVGRNEKLFF
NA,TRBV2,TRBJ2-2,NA,TGTGCCAGCAGTGTAACCGGGGAGCTGTTTTTT,CASSVTGELFF
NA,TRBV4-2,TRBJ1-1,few,TGTGCCAGCAGCCAAGATTGGGTGGGGGGTACTGAAGCTTTCTTT,CASSQDWVGGTEAFF